Below, one T cell receptor beta chain is given with its context. Original processing methods: Estimation of nucleated cell counts relied on the amplification of reference gene primers. TCRdb's copy holds only in-frame clones and misses some; the assay was immunoSEQ multiplex PCR. V and J calls and clone size are given by that table; D and trimming were obtained from the DNA. Of 70,000 to 95,000 clones listed, around 92% are singletons. Patients in Seattle were enrolled during active infection, then followed longitudinally. CDR3 size: 15 residues. Germline V gene data show CDR1 as ENHRY and CDR2 as SYGVKD. The V end lost 0 bases, the J end lost 2 bases, and 10 bases lay between the germline ends. This entry is derived from a study of blood T cell repertoires in COVID-19. Study summary: Samples came from the United States, Italy and Spain, spanning acute and convalescent COVID-19.

This clonotype was obtained from a man in his fifties with COVID-19, enrolled during active disease. The sequencing input was peripheral blood. The chain has TRBV10-3 and TRBJ2-5; possible D gene TRBD2, 6 bases. The CDR3 bases are TGTGCCATCAGTGAGTCCGCGGGGAGGCAAGAGACCCAGTACTTC. Translated: CAISESAGRQETQYF.